These T cell receptor beta chains were read from a single sample in a study of T and B cells in COVID-19 patients. In TCRdb, the multiplex PCR reads were re-called with MiXCR into one record per CDR3 protein. This table has around 15,000 distinct CDR3 sequences, under 30% appearing once. Input material: blood. The receptors originated from a human donor who had recovered from COVID-19. The CDR3 runs from the conserved cysteine through the conserved F or W. The D gene is left open where the match is weak. Where a row states a size, it is once, few, many or the class of an expanded clone; other rows omit it.

NA TRBJ1-1 TRBV29-1 medium-sized TGCAGCGCCAGGGGCCCTCGAAACACTGAAGCTTTCTTT CSARGPRNTEAFF
NA TRBJ1-5 TRBV30 few TGTGCCTGGAGCACCTTCGCGGGGAAGCAGCCCCAGCATTTT CAWSTFAGKQPQHF
NA TRBJ1-2 TRBV12-3/TRBV12-4 few TGTGCCAGCATTCCCGGGACCTCTGGTGGTGGCTACACCTTC CASIPGTSGGGYTF
NA TRBJ1-5 TRBV19 few TGTGCCAGTAGTATCTTGGGGGGCAATCAGCCCCAGCATTTT CASSILGGNQPQHF
NA TRBJ2-3 TRBV5-3 NA TGTGCCAGAAGCTTGGACAGGAGTTTGTCAGATACGCAGTATTTT CARSLDRSLSDTQYF
TRBD2 TRBJ2-7 TRBV6-1 NA TGTGCCAGCAGTGAACTAGCGGGGAGGACCTACGAGCAGTACTTC CASSELAGRTYEQYF
NA TRBJ2-7 TRBV30 medium-sized TGTGCCTCGAGGGGGGATGGCCACGAGCAGTACTTC CASRGDGHEQYF
TRBD1 TRBJ2-3 TRBV30 few TGTGCCTGGAGTGTACAAGGGGGCGGGGATACGCAGTATTTT CAWSVQGGGDTQYF
NA TRBJ2-5 TRBV30 many TGTGCCTGGCGGGGGGCGGGTATAGAGACCCAGTACTTC CAWRGAGIETQYF
NA TRBJ1-4 TRBV5-4 NA TGTGCCAGCAGCTTGGGGGGTCCTAATGAAAAACTGTTTTTT CASSLGGPNEKLFF
NA TRBJ2-3 TRBV19 medium-sized TGTGCCAGTAGTATTCAGGGGGGGTTCACAGATACGCAGTATTTT CASSIQGGFTDTQYF
NA TRBJ2-7 TRBV5-4 many TGTGCCAGCAGCTCAATGACAGGAATTGCCGAGCAGTACTTC CASSSMTGIAEQYF
NA TRBJ2-2 TRBV6-2/TRBV6-3 medium-sized TGTGCCAGCAGTTCCCAGGCCGGTGTCGGGGAGCTGTTTTTT CASSSQAGVGELFF
NA TRBJ1-2 TRBV18 few TGTGCCAGCTCGCTAAAGCTAGGATCGATGGTTTGGGGCTACACCTTC CASSLKLGSMVWGYTF
TRBD1 TRBJ1-5 TRBV12-3/TRBV12-4 few TGTGCCAGCAGTTTGGGGATGACAGGGGACAATCAGCCCCAGCATTTT CASSLGMTGDNQPQHF
TRBD1 TRBJ1-2 TRBV27 NA TGTGCCAGCAGCGTCGGGACAGGGAACTATGGCTACACCTTC CASSVGTGNYGYTF
NA TRBJ1-1 TRBV18 few TGTGCCAGCTCCCCCAGCGTGGGGCTGGGCACTGAAGCTTTCTTT CASSPSVGLGTEAFF
NA TRBJ1-6 TRBV30 NA TGTGCCCTAAGCCCCGGAAATAATTCACCCCTCCACTTT CALSPGNNSPLHF
NA TRBJ1-4 TRBV20-1 NA TGCAGTGCTAGAGATCGGACCCCTCGGGGTGAAAAACTGTTTTTT CSARDRTPRGEKLFF
TRBD1 TRBJ1-1 TRBV6-5 few TGTGCCAGCAGTACAGGGGGCGCAGCTTTCTTT CASSTGGAAFF
TRBD1 TRBJ1-2 TRBV27 NA TGTGCCAGCAGTTTCACCGGGACAGGGGGCGCGCCTAACTATGGCTACACCTTC CASSFTGTGGAPNYGYTF
TRBD1 TRBJ2-7 TRBV29-1 medium-sized TGCAGCGGCCGACCGGGACAGGTCGGCGAGCAGTACTTC CSGRPGQVGEQYF
NA TRBJ1-3 TRBV6-2/TRBV6-3 few TGTGCCAGCAGCGGCGTTGGAAACACCATATATTTT CASSGVGNTIYF
NA TRBJ2-5 TRBV6-5 few TGTGCCAGCAGATCTAAGACTCAAGAGACCCAGTACTTC CASRSKTQETQYF
TRBD1 TRBJ2-1 TRBV18 NA TGTGCCAGCTCACTCCCGGGACAGGGCTACAATGAGCAGTTCTTC CASSLPGQGYNEQFF
NA TRBJ2-1 TRBV5-1 few TGCGCCAGCAGCTGGGGAAACAATGAGCAGTTCTTC CASSWGNNEQFF
NA TRBJ1-1 TRBV5-1 few TGCGCCAGCAGCTTTGGAGACAGGAACACTGAAGCTTTCTTT CASSFGDRNTEAFF
TRBD1 TRBJ2-7 TRBV5-1 NA TGCGCCAGCAGCTTGGCCGGGGACAGGGCCCACGAGCAGTACTTC CASSLAGDRAHEQYF
NA TRBJ2-7 TRBV9 NA TGTGCCAGCAGCGTACGTTACGAGACCTACGAGCAGTACTTC CASSVRYETYEQYF
NA TRBJ2-3 TRBV6-1 many TGTGCCAGCAGTGCCTTTACTAGCACAGATACGCAGTATTTT CASSAFTSTDTQYF
NA TRBJ2-5 TRBV19 medium-sized TGTGCCAGTAGTATGGCAGAGCAAGAGACCCAGTACTTC CASSMAEQETQYF
NA TRBJ1-3 TRBV12-3/TRBV12-4 NA TGTGCATACGGGGCAGGCGGCTCGGGAAACACCATATATTTT CAYGAGGSGNTIYF
NA TRBJ1-1 TRBV30 few TGTGCCTGGAGTCATCCAGGACGGGCTGAAGCTTTCTTT CAWSHPGRAEAFF
NA TRBJ1-1 TRBV29-1 NA TGCAGCGTTGAGGGCCAGATAAACACTGAAGCTTTCTTT CSVEGQINTEAFF
NA TRBJ1-1 TRBV29-1 medium-sized TGCAGCGTTGAAGTCTGGAACACTGAAGCTTTCTTT CSVEVWNTEAFF
TRBD1 TRBJ1-2 TRBV6-5 many TGTGCCAGCAGTCGGGGACAGTTTGGCTACACCTTC CASSRGQFGYTF
NA TRBJ1-6 TRBV19 medium-sized TGTGCCAGTAGTATCAGGGGACTCCTTAATTCACCCCTCCACTTT CASSIRGLLNSPLHF
NA TRBJ1-1 TRBV6-5 NA TGTGCCAGCAGTTACGACAAGTCGCGGGGGGAAGCTTTCTTT CASSYDKSRGEAFF
NA TRBJ2-1 TRBV6-4 few TGTGCCAGCAGTGACGACCCGGGAGTACCCTACAATGAGCAGTTCTTC CASSDDPGVPYNEQFF
NA TRBJ1-1 TRBV12-3/TRBV12-4 NA TGTGCCAGCAGTTTCCACACTGAAGCTTTCTTT CASSFHTEAFF
NA TRBJ1-4 TRBV19 medium-sized TGTGCCAGTAGTATAGCGGGAACGACTAATGAAAAACTGTTTTTT CASSIAGTTNEKLFF